This T cell receptor (beta chain) emerged from a study of blood T cells in healthy people across ages. V lost 5 bases, J lost 7 bases, and 8 bases stayed unmatched. CDR3 length: 15 amino acids. From germline, CDR1 is MDHEN and CDR2 SYDVKM. Per-sample yields of isolated PBMCs were at least 6 million. PCR was performed a second time for roughly 7 to 12 cycles using a sample-barcoded 5' primer and a J-beta primer mix. TCRdb re-called the 5' RACE reads through MiXCR, storing one row per CDR3 protein. This table holds about 1,600,000 distinct CDR3 sequences, roughly 40% found once. The material sequenced was blood. The clonotype originates from a woman between 18 and 29 years old in good health. J is TRBJ1-6 and V is TRBV28; 7 bases fit TRBD1. In DNA form, the CDR3 reads TGTGCCAGCAGTCCTCGGACAGGCGTAAATTCACCCCTCCACTTT. Translated: CASSPRTGVNSPLHF.